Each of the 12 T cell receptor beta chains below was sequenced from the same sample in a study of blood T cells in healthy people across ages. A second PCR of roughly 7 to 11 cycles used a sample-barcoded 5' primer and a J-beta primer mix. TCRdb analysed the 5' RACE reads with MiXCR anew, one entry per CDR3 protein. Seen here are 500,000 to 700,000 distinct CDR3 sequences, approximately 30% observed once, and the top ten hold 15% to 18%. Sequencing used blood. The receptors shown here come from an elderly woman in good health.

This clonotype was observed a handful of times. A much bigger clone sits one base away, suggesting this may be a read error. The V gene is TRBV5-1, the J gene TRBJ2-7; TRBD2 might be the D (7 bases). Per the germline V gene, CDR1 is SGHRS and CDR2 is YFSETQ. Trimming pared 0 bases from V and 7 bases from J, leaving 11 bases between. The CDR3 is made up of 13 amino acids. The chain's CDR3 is CASSLGGGAEQYF. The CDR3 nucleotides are TGCGCCAGCAGCTTGGGAGGGGGGGCTGAGCAGTACTTC.

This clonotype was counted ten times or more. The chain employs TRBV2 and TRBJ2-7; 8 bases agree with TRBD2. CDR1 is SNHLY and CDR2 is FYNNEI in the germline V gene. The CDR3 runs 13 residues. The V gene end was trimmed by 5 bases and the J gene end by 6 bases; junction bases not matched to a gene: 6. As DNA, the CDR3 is TGTGCCAGCAGTCAGGCGGGGGGCCTCGAGCAGTACTTC. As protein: CASSQAGGLEQYF.

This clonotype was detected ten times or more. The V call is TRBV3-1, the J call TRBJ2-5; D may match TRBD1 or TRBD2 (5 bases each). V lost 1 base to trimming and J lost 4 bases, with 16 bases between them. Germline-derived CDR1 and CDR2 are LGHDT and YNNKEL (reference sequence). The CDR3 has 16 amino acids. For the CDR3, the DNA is TGTGCCAGCAGCCAAGGAACTAGGGGCACGGGAGAGACCCAGTACTTC. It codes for CASSQGTRGTGETQYF.

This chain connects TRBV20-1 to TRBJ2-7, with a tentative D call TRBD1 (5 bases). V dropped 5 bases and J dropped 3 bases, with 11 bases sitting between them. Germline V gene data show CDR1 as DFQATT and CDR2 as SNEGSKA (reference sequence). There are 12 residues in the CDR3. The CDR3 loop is CSASLTDYEQYF. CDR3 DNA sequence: TGCAGTGCTTCTTTGACAGACTACGAGCAGTACTTC.

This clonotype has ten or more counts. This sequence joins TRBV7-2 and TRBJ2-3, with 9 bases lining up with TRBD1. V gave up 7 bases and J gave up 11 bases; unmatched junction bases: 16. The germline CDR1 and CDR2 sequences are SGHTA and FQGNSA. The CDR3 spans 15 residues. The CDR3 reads CASNPLGQGISGQYF. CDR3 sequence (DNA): TGTGCCAGCAACCCCCTGGGACAGGGTATCTCGGGGCAGTATTTT.

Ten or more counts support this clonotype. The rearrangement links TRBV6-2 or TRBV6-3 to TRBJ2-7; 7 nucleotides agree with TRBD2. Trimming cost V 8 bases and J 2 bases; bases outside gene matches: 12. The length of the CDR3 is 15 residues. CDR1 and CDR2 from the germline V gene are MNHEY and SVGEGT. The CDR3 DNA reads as TGTGCCAGCGAATCCCAATGGGGGGGTACCTACGAGCAGTACTTC. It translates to CASESQWGGTYEQYF.

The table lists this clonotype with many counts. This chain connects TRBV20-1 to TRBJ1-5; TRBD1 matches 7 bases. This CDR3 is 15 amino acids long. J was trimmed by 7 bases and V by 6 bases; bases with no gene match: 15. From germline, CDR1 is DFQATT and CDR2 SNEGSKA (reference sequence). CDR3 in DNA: TGCAGTGCCGGAGGCGGGCAGGGGGATAGACAGCCCCAGCATTTT. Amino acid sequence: CSAGGGQGDRQPQHF.

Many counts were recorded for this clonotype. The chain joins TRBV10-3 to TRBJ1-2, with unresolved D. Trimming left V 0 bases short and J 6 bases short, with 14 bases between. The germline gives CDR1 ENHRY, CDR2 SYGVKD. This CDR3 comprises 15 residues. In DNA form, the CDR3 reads TGTGCCATCAGTGAGTCTCGTGTGGCAGGAAATGGCTACACCTTC. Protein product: CAISESRVAGNGYTF.

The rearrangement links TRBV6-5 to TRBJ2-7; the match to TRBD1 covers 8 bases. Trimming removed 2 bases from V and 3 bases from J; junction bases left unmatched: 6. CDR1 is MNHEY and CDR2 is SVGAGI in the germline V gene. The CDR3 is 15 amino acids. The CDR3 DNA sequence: TGTGCCAGCAGTTACAGGACAGGGTTGGGCTACGAGCAGTACTTC. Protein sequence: CASSYRTGLGYEQYF.

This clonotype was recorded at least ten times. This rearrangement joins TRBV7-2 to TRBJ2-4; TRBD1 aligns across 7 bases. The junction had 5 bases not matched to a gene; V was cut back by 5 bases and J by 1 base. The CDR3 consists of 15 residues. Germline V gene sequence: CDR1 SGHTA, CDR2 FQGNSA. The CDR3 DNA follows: TGTGCCAGCAGCCCCCGGACAGGTGCCAAAAACATTCAGTACTTC. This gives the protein CASSPRTGAKNIQYF.

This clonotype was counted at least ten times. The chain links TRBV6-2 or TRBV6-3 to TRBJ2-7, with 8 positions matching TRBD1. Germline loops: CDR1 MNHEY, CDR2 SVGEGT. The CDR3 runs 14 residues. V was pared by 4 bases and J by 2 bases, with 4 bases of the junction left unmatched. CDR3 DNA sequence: TGTGCCAGCAGTTCCGGGACAGGCACCTACGAGCAGTACTTC. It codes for CASSSGTGTYEQYF.

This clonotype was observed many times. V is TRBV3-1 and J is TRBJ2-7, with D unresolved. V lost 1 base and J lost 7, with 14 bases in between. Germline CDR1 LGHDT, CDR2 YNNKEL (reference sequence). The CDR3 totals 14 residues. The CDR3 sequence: CASSQVHSTKEQYF. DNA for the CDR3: TGTGCCAGCAGCCAAGTTCATAGTACTAAGGAGCAGTACTTC.